These 28 T cell receptor beta chains originate from one sample sequenced in a study of early T cells in non-severe SARS-CoV-2 infection. TCRdb ran MiXCR on the 5' RACE reads and lists one entry per CDR3 protein. The profile covers approximately 71,000 distinct CDR3 sequences, with around 9.9% appearing a single time and 6.4% taken by the ten largest. Material for sequencing was whole blood. Source of these receptors: an adult who was a healthcare worker with PCR-confirmed SARS-CoV-2 infection or an uninfected control (not recorded which).

There are a few counts of this clonotype. The J gene is TRBJ2-3, the V gene TRBV2; TRBD1 aligns across 9 bases. The junction had 8 bases not matched to a gene; V was cut back by 4 bases and J by 0 bases. Looked up from germline, CDR1 is SNHLY and CDR2 is FYNNEI. The CDR3 spans 17 residues. CDR3 nucleotides: TGTGCCAGCAGTGGGGACAGGGTTCCGGAGAGCACAGATACGCAGTATTTT. The encoded protein is CASSGDRVPESTDTQYF.

The sample holds many counts of this clonotype. V and J are TRBV18 and TRBJ1-1; 7 bases align to TRBD1. There are 14 residues in the CDR3. CDR1 is KGHSH, CDR2 LQKENI, per germline. With V trimmed by 4 bases and J by 0 bases, 2 bases remained unmatched. CDR3 DNA sequence: TGTGCCAGCTCACTGGGACAGCTGAACACTGAAGCTTTCTTT. It translates to CASSLGQLNTEAFF.

The V call is TRBV5-1, the J call TRBJ2-1; D gene uncertain. V lost 0 bases and J 10 bases, leaving 5 bases between the germline ends. Germline CDR1 SGHRS, CDR2 YFSETQ. There are 11 residues in the CDR3. For the CDR3, the DNA is TGCGCCAGCAGCTTGGTAGGCGAGCAGTTCTTC. Its translation is CASSLVGEQFF.

The chain couples TRBV5-1 to TRBJ2-5; unclear D gene. Germline lookup yields CDR1 SGHRS and CDR2 YFSETQ. Trimming removed 0 bases at V and 2 bases at J, with 5 bases between. This CDR3 region has 13 residues. CDR3 in DNA: TGCGCCAGCAGCTTGGCGCGGCAAGAGACCCAGTACTTC. Translation: CASSLARQETQYF.

This clonotype occurred many times. This rearrangement joins TRBV4-1 to TRBJ1-1; D is possibly TRBD1 (5 bases). CDR1 is MGHRA, CDR2 YSYEKL, per germline. Trimming took 1 base from V and 6 from J, leaving 6 bases between them. The CDR3 contains 12 residues. The CDR3 sequence: CASSQGGAEAFF. CDR3 DNA: TGCGCCAGCAGCCAAGGGGGCGCTGAAGCTTTCTTT.

The gene calls are TRBV23-1 and TRBJ2-3; 11 bases map to TRBD2. TRBV23-1 is known as an ORF, though its function is uncertain. CDR3 length equals 13 residues. CDR3 protein: CASGLAETDTQYF. The CDR3 region has the DNA TGCGCTTCGGGACTAGCGGAAACAGATACGCAGTATTTT.

This clonotype showed up just a few times. The gene calls are TRBV12-3 or TRBV12-4 and TRBJ2-1; D may be TRBD1 or TRBD2 (7 bases each). This CDR3 has 17 amino acids. Deletions cut 3 bases from V and 6 bases from J, with 21 bases between. The CDR3 reads CASSLIGGGSSGNEQFF. The CDR3 region has the DNA TGTGCCAGCAGTTTGATAGGGGGCGGGAGCTCAGGCAATGAGCAGTTCTTC.

This chain connects TRBV3-1 to TRBJ2-1, with 11 positions matching TRBD2. The CDR3 spans 16 residues. With 3 bases clipped from V and 9 bases from J, the junction kept 10 bases outside the gene matches. Germline-derived CDR1 and CDR2 are LGHDT and YNNKEL (reference sequence). CDR3 region: CASSQSSGRAAGEQFF. The CDR3 bases are TGTGCCAGCAGCCAGAGTAGCGGGAGGGCCGCTGGTGAGCAGTTCTTC.

This clonotype was recorded at least ten times. J is TRBJ1-5 and V is TRBV7-9, with a weak D call TRBD1 (6 bases). The V and J ends lost 4 bases and 4 bases respectively, with 8 bases between them. Germline V gene sequence: CDR1 SEHNR, CDR2 FQNEAQ (reference sequence). The CDR3 contains 13 residues. CDR3 bases: TGTGCCAGCAGCTCCCAGGGGAATCAGCCCCAGCATTTT. Amino acids: CASSSQGNQPQHF.

The table lists this clonotype with a few counts. J is TRBJ2-3 and V is TRBV10-3, with no clear D. Germline CDR1 ENHRY, CDR2 SYGVKD. The CDR3 runs 14 residues. Trimming pared 8 bases from V and 0 bases from J, leaving 12 bases between. CDR3 residues: CAIRTQPSTDTQYF. CDR3 nucleotide sequence: TGTGCCATCCGAACTCAACCTAGCACAGATACGCAGTATTTT.

V is TRBV5-5 and J is TRBJ2-6; D is uncertain. The V gene's germline CDR1 is SGHKS and CDR2 YYEKEE (reference sequence). V was trimmed by 2 bases and J by 3 bases, leaving 6 bases between them. This CDR3 spans 14 amino acids. The CDR3 sequence: CASSLGFGANVLTF. The CDR3 coding sequence is TGTGCCAGCAGCTTAGGGTTTGGGGCCAACGTCCTGACTTTC.

This clonotype was detected only a few times. The V gene is TRBV21-1, the J gene TRBJ2-2; whether TRBD1, the table's D call, matches the DNA was not checked. TRBV21-1 is a pseudogene. This CDR3 has 17 amino acids. CDR3 nucleotide sequence: TGTGCCAGCAGCAAACGGGCCCGGGACAGTACCGCCGGGGAGCTGTTTTTT. Residues: CASSKRARDSTAGELFF.

This clonotype was found many times. V gene TRBV2 combines with J gene TRBJ2-1; D may be TRBD2 (6 bases). Germline V CDR1 and CDR2: SNHLY, FYNNEI. This CDR3 comprises 14 residues. V lost 8 bases and J 7 bases, leaving 18 bases between the germline ends. The CDR3, as DNA: TGTGCCAGCGGGGAACTAGCAAGGGCAAATGAGCAGTTCTTC. Translated, it gives CASGELARANEQFF.

This clonotype was recorded many times. CDR3 sequence reads: CASSASSSLDEAFF. Here the CDR3 DNA reads TGTGCCAGCAGCGCCTCGTCCTCCTTGGATGAAGCTTTCTTT. The chain uses TRBV9 and TRBJ1-1; D remains unclear. The V gene's germline CDR1 is SGDLS and CDR2 YYNGEE. The CDR3 loop spans 14 amino acids. Deletions cut 3 bases from V and 7 bases from J, with 16 bases between.

This clonotype has only a few counts. This chain joins TRBV7-6 and TRBJ2-3; possible D gene TRBD1, 5 bases. The V end lost 4 bases, the J end lost 0 bases, and 26 bases lay between the germline ends. Looked up from germline, CDR1 is SGHVS and CDR2 is FNYEAQ. The CDR3 contains 20 residues. The CDR3 sequence is CASSSGLAGEYLTSTDTQYF. The CDR3 coding sequence is TGTGCCAGCAGCTCAGGGCTTGCCGGCGAATACTTAACTAGCACAGATACGCAGTATTTT.

This sequence joins TRBV7-9 and TRBJ2-1; 8 bases match TRBD2. Germline V gene lookup returns CDR1 SEHNR and CDR2 FQNEAQ (reference sequence). With V trimmed by 7 bases and J by 9 bases, 17 bases remained unmatched. The length of the CDR3 is 16 residues. The CDR3 DNA reads TGTGCCAGCACCCATGGGCGACTAGCGAGAGGGGTTGAGCAGTTCTTC. Residues: CASTHGRLARGVEQFF. Full variable domain (outside the CDR3, taken from reference TRBV7-9 and TRBJ2-1): DTGVSQNPRHKITKRGQNVTFRCDPISEHNRLYWYRQTLGQGPEFLTYFQNEAQLEKSRLLSDRFSAERPKGSFSTLEIQRTEQGDSAMYLCASTHGRLARGVEQFFGPGTRLTVL.

This clonotype was picked up many times. This chain connects TRBV29-1 to TRBJ2-1; TRBD2 aligns across 8 bases. CDR1 and CDR2 (germline): SQVTM, ANQGSEA. The V and J ends lost 6 bases and 10 bases, in that order; junction bases with no gene match: 8. The CDR3 totals 12 residues. The CDR3 reads CSVALAGREQFF. The CDR3, as DNA: TGCAGCGTCGCCTTAGCGGGACGCGAGCAGTTCTTC.

There are many counts of this clonotype. The CDR3 loop reads CASSQDRAQETQYF. The CDR3, as DNA: TGTGCCAGCAGCCAAGACAGGGCTCAAGAGACCCAGTACTTC. The chain couples TRBV12-3 or TRBV12-4 to TRBJ2-5; 7 positions agree with TRBD1. The CDR3 is 14 residues long. The V and J ends lost 6 bases and 2 bases, in that order; junction bases with no gene match: 6.

This clonotype was found a few times. CDR3 loop: CSAAAGQGQYF. Here the CDR3 DNA reads TGCAGTGCAGCAGCGGGACAGGGTCAGTACTTC. This rearrangement joins TRBV20-1 to TRBJ2-7; 9 bases agree with TRBD1. J gave up 10 bases and V 6 bases, and 7 bases lay outside the gene matches. The CDR3 spans 11 residues. The germline V gene has CDR1 DFQATT and CDR2 SNEGSKA (reference sequence).

The sample holds one count of this clonotype. This chain links TRBV19 with TRBJ2-7; 7 bases agree with TRBD1. The CDR3 has 15 amino acids. Germline loops: CDR1 LNHDA, CDR2 SQIVND (reference sequence). Unmatched junction bases numbered 6, after V lost 1 base and J lost 3 bases. Written as DNA, the CDR3 is TGTGCCAGTAGTATAGCTGACAGGGCGGTCTACGAGCAGTACTTC. It yields the protein CASSIADRAVYEQYF.

This chain links TRBV25-1 with TRBJ1-3, with TRBD1 identical over 7 bases. CDR1 MGHDK and CDR2 SYGVNS come from the germline V gene. V lost 7 bases and J lost 9; bases outside the gene matches: 6. The CDR3 is 12 residues long. Written as DNA, the CDR3 is TGTGCCAGCAAAGGGGACAGTGGCACCATATATTTT. It translates to CASKGDSGTIYF.

This clonotype was observed a few times. V gene TRBV19 combines with J gene TRBJ2-7; tentative D call: TRBD2 (6 bases). This CDR3 region has 16 residues. Germline loops: CDR1 LNHDA, CDR2 SQIVND (reference sequence). The V end was cut by 3 bases, the J end by 0 bases, with 15 bases between. Here the CDR3 DNA reads TGTGCCAGTAGTATTTACGGGACTTTTAACTCCTACGAGCAGTACTTC. Translated: CASSIYGTFNSYEQYF.

The chain links TRBV7-2 to TRBJ1-3; a possible D gene is TRBD1 (6 bases). Trimming shortened V by 5 bases and J by 0 bases, and 11 bases separated the two germline ends. The CDR3 consists of 15 residues. The germline gives CDR1 SGHTA, CDR2 FQGNSA. CDR3 nucleotide sequence: TGTGCCAGCAGCATCGGACAGAACTCTGGAAACACCATATATTTT. Translating gives CASSIGQNSGNTIYF. Together with reference TRBV7-2 and TRBJ1-3, the CDR3 gives the full variable domain: GAGVSQSPSNKVTEKGKDVELRCDPISGHTALYWYRQSLGQGLEFLIYFQGNSAPDKSGLPSDRFSAERTGGSVSTLTIQRTQQEDSAVYLCASSIGQNSGNTIYFGEGSWLTVV.

This clonotype was observed many times. V usage is TRBV10-1 and J usage is TRBJ1-1; D call uncertain. Germline V gene sequence: CDR1 WNHNN, CDR2 SYGVQD (reference sequence). This CDR3 is built from 11 residues. Trimming removed 6 bases from V and 1 base from J, with 3 bases in between. The CDR3 DNA sequence: TGCGCCAGCAGACAGAACACTGAAGCTTTCTTT. Translation: CASRQNTEAFF.

This clonotype appeared many times. V and J are TRBV10-3 and TRBJ1-2; possibly TRBD1 for D (5 bases). Trimming removed 6 bases from V and 4 bases from J, with 9 bases in between. Germline loops: CDR1 ENHRY, CDR2 SYGVKD. The CDR3 runs 12 residues. The CDR3 protein is CAIRRDVYGYTF. Here the CDR3 DNA reads TGTGCCATCAGGAGGGACGTCTATGGCTACACCTTC.

V and J are TRBV7-8 and TRBJ2-3, with 10 positions matching TRBD2. CDR1 and CDR2 from the germline V gene are SGHVS and FQNEAQ. There are 15 residues in the CDR3. The trim removed 4 bases at V and 2 bases at J, leaving 3 bases unmatched. The CDR3 is CASSYLAGDTDTQYF. DNA for the CDR3: TGTGCCAGCAGCTACCTAGCGGGAGACACAGATACGCAGTATTTT.

V gene TRBV5-4 combines with J gene TRBJ1-4, with no clear D. Trimming removed 0 bases at V and 5 bases at J, with 14 bases between. The germline gives CDR1 SGHNT, CDR2 YYREEE (reference sequence). The CDR3 covers 16 residues. The CDR3 spells CASSLGLTERNEKLFF. CDR3 DNA sequence: TGTGCCAGCAGCTTGGGTTTAACAGAAAGGAATGAAAAACTGTTTTTT.

This clonotype was seen repeatedly, ten times or more. The chain uses TRBV28 and TRBJ1-6, with TRBD1 as a possible D gene (5 bases). With 5 bases removed from V and 7 bases from J, the gap between germline ends came to 12 bases. The CDR3 consists of 14 residues. Germline assignment: CDR1 MDHEN and CDR2 SYDVKM. The CDR3 nucleotides read TGTGCCAGCAGTGATTCAGGGTACAATTCACCCCTCCACTTT. Encoded protein: CASSDSGYNSPLHF.